Presented here are 15 T cell receptor beta chains from one specimen sequenced in a study of T cell changes during pregnancy in multiple sclerosis. Assay: immunoSEQ multiplex PCR; the TCRdb copy retains only in-frame clones and omits some. The sample shows fewer than 110,000 clones, roughly 93% of them seen only once. The source material was peripheral blood, sampled after pregnancy. The receptors were gathered from a female donor with multiple sclerosis, enrolled in a pregnancy study.

V and J are TRBV5-1 and TRBJ1-1; 7 nucleotides line up with TRBD1. The germline CDR1 and CDR2 sequences are SGHRS and YFSETQ. The CDR3 is 14 amino acids. V lost 1 base, J lost 4 bases, and 4 bases stayed unmatched. DNA of the CDR3: TGCGCCAGCAGCTTGCGACAGGGTGGCACTGAAGCTTTCTTT. It codes for CASSLRQGGTEAFF.

This chain links TRBV4-2 with TRBJ1-5; no clear D. V lost 0 bases and J 2 bases, leaving 20 bases between the germline ends. This CDR3 comprises 19 residues. Germline V gives CDR1 LGHNA, CDR2 YNFKEQ. The CDR3 DNA sequence: TGTGCCAGCAGCCAAGAAGTGACTACACGGATTAGTGGCAATCAGCCCCAGCATTTT. This translates into CASSQEVTTRISGNQPQHF.

The chain couples TRBV7-6 to TRBJ2-5; TRBD2 might be the D (6 bases). Germline values: CDR1 SGHVS, CDR2 FNYEAQ. CDR3 length equals 16 residues. V was pared by 6 bases and J by 0 bases, with 17 bases between. CDR3 region: CASSSLAGPYQETQYF. CDR3 nucleotide sequence: TGTGCCAGCAGTTCCTTGGCGGGACCGTACCAAGAGACCCAGTACTTC. The whole variable domain, remainder taken from reference TRBV7-6 and TRBJ2-5, is GAGVSQSPRYKVTKRGQDVALRCDPISGHVSLYWYRQALGQGPEFLTYFNYEAQQDKSGLPNDRFSAERPEGSISTLTIQRTEQRDSAMYRCASSSLAGPYQETQYFGPGTRLLVL.

The rearrangement links TRBV6-6 to TRBJ1-5; 10 bases are a match to TRBD1. The CDR3 length is 15 residues. CDR1 and CDR2 from the germline V gene are MNHNY and SVGAGI (reference sequence). J was trimmed by 4 bases and V by 5 bases; bases with no gene match: 5. The CDR3: CASSPGTGENQPQHF. CDR3 nucleotides: TGTGCCAGCAGTCCCGGGACAGGGGAAAATCAGCCCCAGCATTTT.

The V call is TRBV19, the J call TRBJ1-2; D ambiguous. The CDR3 is 16 amino acids. The germline V gene has CDR1 LNHDA and CDR2 SQIVND (reference sequence). Trimming shortened V by 1 base and J by 3 bases, and 15 bases separated the two germline ends. The CDR3 DNA is TGTGCCAGTAGTATAGGTGGGAGGACCTTTTACTATGGCTACACCTTC. Residues: CASSIGGRTFYYGYTF.

This clone occurred a few times. The chain couples TRBV30 to TRBJ1-5; D unresolved. This CDR3 has 13 residues. V was trimmed by 2 bases and J by 5 bases, leaving 10 bases between them. From germline, CDR1 is GTSNPN and CDR2 SVGIG (reference sequence). CDR3 in DNA: TGTGCCTGGAGTAGGGAGGTCCATCAGCCCCAGCATTTT. It yields the protein CAWSREVHQPQHF. The complete variable domain, with remaining parts taken from reference TRBV30 and TRBJ1-5, reads SQTIHQWPATLVQPVGSPLSLECTVEGTSNPNLYWYRQAAGRGLQLLFYSVGIGQISSEVPQNLSASRPQDRQFILSSKKLLLSDSGFYLCAWSREVHQPQHFGDGTRLSIL.

The chain recombines TRBV28 with TRBJ1-5; possibly TRBD1 for D (6 bases). CDR1 and CDR2 (germline): MDHEN, SYDVKM. V lost 10 bases, J lost 0 bases, and 13 bases lay in between. The CDR3 totals 14 residues. This chain's CDR3 is CATTGSGSNQPQHF. The CDR3 bases are TGTGCCACCACAGGGAGTGGTAGCAATCAGCCCCAGCATTTT.

The chain joins TRBV2 to TRBJ2-3, with D possibly matching TRBD2 (6 bases). There are 14 residues in the CDR3. V was pared by 4 bases and J by 6 bases, with 14 bases between. Germline V lookup: CDR1 SNHLY, CDR2 FYNNEI. CDR3 coding DNA: TGTGCCAGCAGTGTGGGGGGAGTCCGGGATACGCAGTATTTT. Translation gives CASSVGGVRDTQYF.

The chain carries TRBV27 and TRBJ2-6, with TRBD1 matching over 7 bases. Germline CDR1 and CDR2: MNHEY and SMNVEV (reference sequence). The CDR3 has 16 amino acids. With V trimmed by 2 bases and J by 0 bases, 1 base remained unmatched. CDR3 DNA sequence: TGTGCCAGCAGTTTAGACAGGGCCTCTGGGGCCAACGTCCTGACTTTC. Amino acid sequence: CASSLDRASGANVLTF.

This chain connects TRBV4-1 to TRBJ1-2; TRBD1 matches at 9 bases. The germline CDR1 and CDR2 sequences are MGHRA and YSYEKL. This CDR3 region has 17 residues. The junction had 12 bases not matched to a gene; V was cut back by 0 bases and J by 7 bases. Written as DNA, the CDR3 is TGCGCCAGCAGCCAAGAGGTTGTGTCTGGGACAGGGCTTGGCTACACCTTC. Residues: CASSQEVVSGTGLGYTF.

The genes are TRBV19 and TRBJ1-2, with D possibly TRBD1 on 5 matching bases. Germline lookup yields CDR1 LNHDA and CDR2 SQIVND (reference sequence). V dropped 3 bases and J dropped 5 bases, with 10 bases sitting between them. The CDR3 length is 13 residues. The CDR3 DNA follows: TGTGCCAGTAGTATTCTAGGGGCTTATGGCTACACCTTC. It encodes CASSILGAYGYTF.

This rearrangement joins TRBV29-1 to TRBJ2-3, with 9 bases that match TRBD2. CDR1 is SQVTM, CDR2 ANQGSEA, per germline. Trimming at V came to 5 bases and at J to 4 bases, leaving 4 bases not matched to a gene. This CDR3 comprises 13 residues. The CDR3 spells CSVRGGGADTQYF. The CDR3 region has the DNA TGCAGCGTTCGTGGCGGGGGGGCAGATACGCAGTATTTT.

The chain carries TRBV19 and TRBJ2-1, with unresolved D. The CDR3 is 13 residues long. Germline V gives CDR1 LNHDA, CDR2 SQIVND (reference sequence). V lost 3 bases and J 4 bases, leaving 7 bases between the germline ends. The CDR3 nucleotides are TGTGCCAGTAGTATTGGTCAGTACAATGAGCAGTTCTTC. Translating gives CASSIGQYNEQFF. Filled out from reference TRBV19 and TRBJ2-1, the complete variable domain reads DGGITQSPKYLFRKEGQNVTLSCEQNLNHDAMYWYRQDPGQGLRLIYYSQIVNDFQKGDIAEGYSVSREKKESFPLTVTSAQKNPTAFYLCASSIGQYNEQFFGPGTRLTVL.

CDR3 sequence reads: CASSQATGTQQFF. CDR3 DNA sequence: TGCGCCAGCAGCCAAGCGACCGGGACTCAGCAGTTCTTC. This rearrangement joins TRBV4-3 to TRBJ2-1; D is possibly TRBD2 (6 bases). This CDR3 contains 13 residues. Germline lookup yields CDR1 LGHNA and CDR2 YSLEER. Trimming removed 1 base from V and 11 bases from J, with 12 bases in between.

The V and J genes are TRBV30 and TRBJ1-5; D is ambiguous. Germline CDR1 and CDR2: GTSNPN and SVGIG (reference sequence). The CDR3 runs 16 residues. Trimming removed 2 bases at V and 2 bases at J, with 16 bases between. CDR3 sequence: CAWSPDMGRGNQPQHF. Here the CDR3 DNA reads TGTGCCTGGAGTCCCGACATGGGGAGAGGCAATCAGCCCCAGCATTTT.